The 25 T cell receptor beta chains below all came from one sample that was sequenced in a study of OX40 agonist ivuxolimab in advanced cancers. Clones were read by immunoSEQ multiplex PCR, and TCRdb kept only the in-frame ones, dropping some. Of more than 80,000 clones in the sample, roughly 89% were seen once. This specimen consisted of CD4+ or CD8+ T cells sorted from blood, obtained in a trial of the OX40 agonist ivuxolimab. These receptors came from an adult with an advanced solid tumor such as melanoma, head and neck, liver or kidney cancer.

The V and J genes are TRBV30 and TRBJ1-2, with D tentatively TRBD1 (5 bases). The ends were cut back, 0 bases at V and 8 bases at J, with 13 bases in the middle. Germline V gene sequence: CDR1 GTSNPN, CDR2 SVGIG (reference sequence). The CDR3 has 13 amino acids. The CDR3 is CAWSVGPHLGYTF. CDR3 coding DNA: TGTGCCTGGAGTGTGGGACCGCACTTGGGCTACACCTTC.

J is TRBJ2-4 and V is TRBV7-2, with D maybe TRBD2 (6 bases). The germline V and J ends were trimmed by 4 bases and 10 bases, with 14 bases remaining between them. Germline V gene lookup returns CDR1 SGHTA and CDR2 FQGNSA. The CDR3 consists of 13 residues. CDR3 DNA: TGTGCCAGCAGCTCGGAGGGCCGCGGGATTCAGTACTTC. It specifies CASSSEGRGIQYF.

The chain uses TRBV30 and TRBJ1-5; D not certain. The CDR3 runs to 13 residues. V was trimmed by 4 bases and J by 3 bases, leaving 10 bases between them. Germline CDR1 GTSNPN, CDR2 SVGIG (reference sequence). The CDR3 nucleotides read TGTGCCTGGACTAAGTCGTCCAATCAGCCCCAGCATTTT. Translating it yields CAWTKSSNQPQHF.

The J gene is TRBJ1-5, the V gene TRBV7-8; no firm D call. The CDR3 has 15 amino acids. Germline CDR1 SGHVS, CDR2 FQNEAQ. Trimming took off 1 base at V and 11 bases at J, with 18 bases between the two ends. The CDR3 here is CASSLGSGIGTAQHF. In DNA, the CDR3 is TGTGCCAGCAGCTTAGGGAGCGGGATAGGTACGGCCCAGCATTTT.

V is TRBV4-1 and J is TRBJ2-6; TRBD1 is a possible D gene (6 bases). V was pared by 3 bases and J by 0 bases, with 15 bases between. CDR3 length: 18 amino acids. Germline V gene lookup returns CDR1 MGHRA and CDR2 YSYEKL. The CDR3 DNA sequence: TGCGCCAGCAGCCATCCGCCGGGACATATCTCTGGGGCCAACGTCCTGACTTTC. Translation gives CASSHPPGHISGANVLTF.

There are a few counts of this clone. This sequence joins TRBV19 and TRBJ2-7, with D uncertain. This CDR3 is built from 15 residues. Germline V lookup: CDR1 LNHDA, CDR2 SQIVND (reference sequence). V shed 5 bases and J shed 2 bases, with 16 bases lying between them. CDR3 protein: CASSLGRNPAYEQYF. CDR3 nucleotides: TGTGCCAGTAGTCTAGGAAGGAATCCCGCCTACGAGCAGTACTTC.

The rearrangement joins TRBV11-3 to TRBJ2-3; TRBD2 matches at 12 bases. This CDR3 is 16 amino acids long. V was clipped by 6 bases and J by 4 bases; unmatched bases: 8. Germline V gene lookup returns CDR1 SGHNT and CDR2 YENEEA. DNA for the CDR3: TGTGCCAGCAGACCGACTAGCGGGAGAGGGGCAGATACGCAGTATTTT. Translated, it gives CASRPTSGRGADTQYF. Using reference TRBV11-3 and TRBJ2-3 for the parts outside the CDR3, the full variable domain is EAGVVQSPRYKIIEKKQPVAFWCNPISGHNTLYWYLQNLGQGPELLIRYENEEAVDDSQLPKDRFSAERLKGVDSTLKIQPAELGDSAVYLCASRPTSGRGADTQYFGPGTRLTVL.

The chain uses TRBV28 and TRBJ2-1; possible D gene TRBD2, 7 bases. This CDR3 spans 14 amino acids. From germline, CDR1 is MDHEN and CDR2 SYDVKM. V was clipped by 7 bases and J by 7 bases, with 17 bases between them. The CDR3, as DNA: TGTGCCAGCATCCCGGGGGGCAGCCCGAATGAGCAGTTCTTC. Translating it yields CASIPGGSPNEQFF.

The V and J genes are TRBV19 and TRBJ2-1, with D hard to call. From germline, CDR1 is LNHDA and CDR2 SQIVND (reference sequence). Trimming removed 2 bases from V and 0 bases from J, with 11 bases in between. The CDR3 is made up of 16 amino acids. The CDR3 nucleotides read TGTGCCAGTAGTATAAGTTGGAGTCCCTCCTACAATGAGCAGTTCTTC. The encoded protein is CASSISWSPSYNEQFF.

This chain links TRBV10-1 with TRBJ2-3; perhaps TRBD2 as D (5 bases). Trimming left V 0 bases short and J 1 base short, with 8 bases between. This CDR3 is built from 15 residues. The V gene's germline CDR1 is WNHNN and CDR2 SYGVQD (reference sequence). The CDR3, as DNA: TGCGCCAGCAGTGAGTCTAGCGCGGGCACAGATACGCAGTATTTT. Translation: CASSESSAGTDTQYF.

V and J are TRBV18 and TRBJ2-3, with D perhaps TRBD1 (6 bases). Deletions cut 2 bases from V and 4 bases from J, with 13 bases between. Germline V gene sequence: CDR1 KGHSH, CDR2 LQKENI. This CDR3 comprises 15 residues. The CDR3 DNA reads as TGTGCCAGCTCACCAGGACAGTTTGGCCCAGATACGCAGTATTTT. Translated: CASSPGQFGPDTQYF.

This clone was recorded only once. V usage is TRBV28 and J usage is TRBJ1-1, with D perhaps TRBD1 (6 bases). V shed 3 bases and J shed 3 bases, with 8 bases lying between them. Germline CDR1 MDHEN, CDR2 SYDVKM. This CDR3 contains 13 residues. DNA for the CDR3: TGTGCCAGCAGTTTGAGGGGGGACACTGAAGCTTTCTTT. Protein: CASSLRGDTEAFF.

This clone was observed a few times. The rearrangement joins TRBV4-1 to TRBJ2-5; TRBD2 matches 10 bases. This CDR3 contains 14 residues. The germline gives CDR1 MGHRA, CDR2 YSYEKL. With V trimmed by 2 bases and J by 5 bases, 2 bases remained unmatched. The CDR3 loop reads CASSQLAGVETQYF. CDR3 DNA: TGCGCCAGCAGCCAACTAGCGGGAGTGGAGACCCAGTACTTC.

V is TRBV7-8 and J is TRBJ2-3; D unclear. V was cut by 1 base and J by 2 bases, with 10 bases left in between. Germline CDR1 is SGHVS and CDR2 is FQNEAQ. CDR3 length: 15 amino acids. DNA of the CDR3: TGTGCCAGCAGCTTAGTAGATATCTACACAGATACGCAGTATTTT. Encoded protein: CASSLVDIYTDTQYF.

The J gene is TRBJ2-7, the V gene TRBV5-1; weak D call: TRBD2 (5 bases). The CDR3 extends over 14 amino acids. Germline V gene sequence: CDR1 SGHRS, CDR2 YFSETQ. V lost 7 bases to trimming and J lost 0 bases, with 14 bases between them. CDR3 protein: CASGLGGGSYEQYF. DNA for the CDR3: TGCGCCAGCGGCCTCGGAGGAGGCTCCTACGAGCAGTACTTC.

This sequence joins TRBV28 and TRBJ2-7; 8 bases are a match to TRBD2. The CDR3 length is 16 residues. The germline V gene encodes CDR1 MDHEN and CDR2 SYDVKM. V dropped 2 bases and J dropped 0; count of bases not matched to a gene: 6. The CDR3 loop is CASSLGRAGGSYEQYF. The CDR3 DNA is TGTGCCAGCAGTTTAGGTCGGGCGGGAGGCTCCTACGAGCAGTACTTC.

V usage is TRBV15 and J usage is TRBJ1-1, with D uncertain. The CDR3 is 14 residues long. V dropped 2 bases and J dropped 8 bases, with 15 bases sitting between them. From germline, CDR1 is LNHNV and CDR2 YYDKDF (reference sequence). The CDR3, as DNA: TGTGCCACCAGCAGATCGGTACTCCGGCCCGAAGCTTTCTTT. Its translation: CATSRSVLRPEAFF.

The rearrangement joins TRBV11-2 to TRBJ2-1; D is perhaps TRBD1 or TRBD2 (6 bases each). The CDR3 totals 15 residues. CDR1 SGHAT and CDR2 FQNNGV come from the germline V gene. The ends were cut back, 0 bases at V and 13 bases at J, with 19 bases in the middle. The chain's CDR3 is CASSLEGGLASPQFF. Written as DNA, the CDR3 is TGTGCCAGCAGCTTAGAAGGGGGGCTAGCGAGCCCACAGTTCTTC.

This sequence joins TRBV20-1 and TRBJ2-3; no reliable D call. There are 11 residues in the CDR3. The V end lost 6 bases, the J end lost 2 bases, and 6 bases lay between the germline ends. Germline V gene lookup returns CDR1 DFQATT and CDR2 SNEGSKA (reference sequence). The CDR3 coding sequence is TGCAGTGCCGCCACCACAGATACGCAGTATTTT. This sequence encodes CSAATTDTQYF.

The rearrangement links TRBV5-1 to TRBJ2-1, with D tentatively TRBD1 (6 bases). V lost 4 bases and J 6 bases, leaving 14 bases between the germline ends. In germline, CDR1 is SGHRS, CDR2 YFSETQ. The CDR3 has 14 amino acids. This chain's CDR3 is CASSMSGTSNEQFF. DNA for the CDR3: TGCGCCAGCAGCATGTCCGGGACAAGCAATGAGCAGTTCTTC.

The gene calls are TRBV6-6 and TRBJ1-4; tentative D call: TRBD1 (5 bases). The V end lost 5 bases, the J end lost 5 bases, and 15 bases lay between the germline ends. The length of the CDR3 is 15 residues. Germline assignment: CDR1 MNHNY and CDR2 SVGAGI (reference sequence). DNA of the CDR3: TGTGCCAGCAGTCCGCCCGGGACGGGAAATGAAAAACTGTTTTTT. Translation gives CASSPPGTGNEKLFF.

DNA for the CDR3: TGCGCCAGCAGCGGTAGGACAGGCAGCTCCTACGAGCAGTACTTC. Residues: CASSGRTGSSYEQYF. The J gene is TRBJ2-7, the V gene TRBV5-1; 7 bases align to TRBD1. Trimming cost V 4 bases and J 0 bases; bases outside gene matches: 7. Germline CDR1 SGHRS, CDR2 YFSETQ. The CDR3 is 15 residues long.

The rearrangement links TRBV7-4 to TRBJ2-3; TRBD2 matches 9 bases. Trimming at V came to 0 bases and at J to 5 bases, leaving 6 bases not matched to a gene. CDR3 length: 16 residues. Germline lookup yields CDR1 SGHVT and CDR2 SQSDAQ. For the CDR3, the DNA is TGTGCCAGCAGCTTAGCGCTGCGGGAGGGACGAGATACGCAGTATTTT. Translated, it gives CASSLALREGRDTQYF.

This clone occurred once. The genes are TRBV29-1 and TRBJ2-1; TRBD2 matches at 7 bases. This CDR3 comprises 14 residues. Germline lookup yields CDR1 SQVTM and CDR2 ANQGSEA. J lost 5 bases, V lost 4 bases, and 8 bases had no gene match. The CDR3 region is CSVGEGPLDNEQFF. For the CDR3, the DNA is TGCAGCGTTGGGGAGGGGCCCCTGGACAATGAGCAGTTCTTC.

This chain connects TRBV19 to TRBJ2-4; no clear D. Per the germline V gene, CDR1 is LNHDA and CDR2 is SQIVND (reference sequence). The CDR3 totals 12 residues. The CDR3 reads CAQVLAKNIQYF. The CDR3 DNA is TGTGCGCAAGTTCTAGCCAAAAACATTCAGTACTTC.